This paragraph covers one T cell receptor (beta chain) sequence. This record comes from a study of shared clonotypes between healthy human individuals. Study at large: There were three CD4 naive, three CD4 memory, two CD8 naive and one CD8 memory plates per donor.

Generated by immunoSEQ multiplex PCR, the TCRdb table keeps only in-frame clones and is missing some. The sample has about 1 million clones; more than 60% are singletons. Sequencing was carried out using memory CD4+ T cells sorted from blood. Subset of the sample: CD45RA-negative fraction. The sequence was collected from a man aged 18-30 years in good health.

DNA for the CDR3: TGTGCCAGTAGGGTTAGCGGTACCTCCTACGAGCAGTACTTC. It encodes CASRVSGTSYEQYF. The V call is TRBV19, the J call TRBJ2-7; TRBD2 might be the D (6 bases). The CDR3 contains 14 residues. The V and J ends lost 6 bases and 0 bases respectively, with 12 bases between them. In germline, CDR1 is LNHDA, CDR2 SQIVND (reference sequence).